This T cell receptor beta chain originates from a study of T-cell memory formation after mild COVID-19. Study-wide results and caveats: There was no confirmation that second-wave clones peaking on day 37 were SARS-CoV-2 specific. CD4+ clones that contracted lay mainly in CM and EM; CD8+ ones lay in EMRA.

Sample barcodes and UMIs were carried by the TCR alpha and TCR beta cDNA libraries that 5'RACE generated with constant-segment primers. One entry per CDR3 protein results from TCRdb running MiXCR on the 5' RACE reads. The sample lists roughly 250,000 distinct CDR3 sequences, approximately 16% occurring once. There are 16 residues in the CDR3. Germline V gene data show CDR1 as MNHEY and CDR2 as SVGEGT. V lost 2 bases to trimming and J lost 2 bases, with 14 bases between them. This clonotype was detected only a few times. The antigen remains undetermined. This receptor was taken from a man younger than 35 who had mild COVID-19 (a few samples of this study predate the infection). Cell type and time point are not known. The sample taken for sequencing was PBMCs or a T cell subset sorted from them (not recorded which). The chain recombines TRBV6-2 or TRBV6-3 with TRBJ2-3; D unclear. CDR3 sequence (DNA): TGTGCCAGCAGTTACCCCGTGACGGTTCCCACAGATACGCAGTATTTT. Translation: CASSYPVTVPTDTQYF.